The 2 T cell receptor beta chains below all came from one sample that was sequenced in a study of control samples from healthy donors and cancer patients. Clones were sequenced by immunoSEQ multiplex PCR, and TCRdb holds only the in-frame ones, with some missing. The sample has fewer than 200,000 clones, approximately 92% seen once. Material for sequencing was blood. The receptors derive from a man aged 18-30 years in good health.

The chain is built from TRBV28 and TRBJ2-1, with D hard to call. The CDR3 runs 14 residues. From germline, CDR1 is MDHEN and CDR2 SYDVKM. The V and J ends lost 3 bases and 3 bases respectively, with 9 bases between them. The CDR3 region has the DNA TGTGCCAGCAGTTTCTCCCTGTACTACAATGAGCAGTTCTTC. Its translation is CASSFSLYYNEQFF.

The rearrangement uses TRBV5-4 and TRBJ1-1; D is perhaps TRBD1 (5 bases). The CDR3 has 17 residues. Germline V gives CDR1 SGHNT, CDR2 YYREEE (reference sequence). The ends were cut back, 2 bases at V and 0 bases at J, with 17 bases in the middle. The CDR3 loop reads CASSFSLGRQMNTEAFF. In nucleotides, the CDR3 is TGTGCCAGCAGCTTTTCTTTAGGGAGACAGATGAACACTGAAGCTTTCTTT.